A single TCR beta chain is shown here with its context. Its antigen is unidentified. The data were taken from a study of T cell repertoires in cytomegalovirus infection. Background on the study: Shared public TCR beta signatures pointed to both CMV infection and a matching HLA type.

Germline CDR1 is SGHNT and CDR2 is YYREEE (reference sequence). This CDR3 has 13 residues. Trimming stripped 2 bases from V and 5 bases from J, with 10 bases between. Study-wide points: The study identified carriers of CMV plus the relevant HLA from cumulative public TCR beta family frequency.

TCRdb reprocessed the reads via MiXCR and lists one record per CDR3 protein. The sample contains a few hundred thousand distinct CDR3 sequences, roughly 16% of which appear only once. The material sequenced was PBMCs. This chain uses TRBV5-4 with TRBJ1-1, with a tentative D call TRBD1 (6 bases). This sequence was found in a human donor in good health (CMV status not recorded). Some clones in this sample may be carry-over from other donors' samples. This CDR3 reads CASSFSGVTEAFF. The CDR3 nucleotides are TGTGCCAGCAGCTTCTCAGGGGTTACTGAAGCTTTCTTT.